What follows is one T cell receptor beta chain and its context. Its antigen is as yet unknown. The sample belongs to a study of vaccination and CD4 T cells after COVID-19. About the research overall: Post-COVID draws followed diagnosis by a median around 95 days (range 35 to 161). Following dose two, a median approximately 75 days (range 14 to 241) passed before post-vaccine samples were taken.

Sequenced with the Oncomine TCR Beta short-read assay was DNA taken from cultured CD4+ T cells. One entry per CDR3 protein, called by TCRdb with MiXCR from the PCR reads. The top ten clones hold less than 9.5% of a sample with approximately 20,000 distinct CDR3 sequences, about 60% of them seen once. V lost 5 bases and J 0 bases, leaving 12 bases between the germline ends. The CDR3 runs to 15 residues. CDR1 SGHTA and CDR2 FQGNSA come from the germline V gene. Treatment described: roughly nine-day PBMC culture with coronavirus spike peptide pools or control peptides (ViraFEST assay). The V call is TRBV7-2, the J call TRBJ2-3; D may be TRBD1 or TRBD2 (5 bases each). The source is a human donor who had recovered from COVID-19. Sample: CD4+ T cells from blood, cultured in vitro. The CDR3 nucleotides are TGTGCCAGCAGCCTCGGGACGCCGAGCACAGATACGCAGTATTTT. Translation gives CASSLGTPSTDTQYF.